Listed here is a single TCR beta chain. This clone has more than one count but fewer than ten. Its antigen remains unidentified. Qualities for individual bases were not recorded, and no much larger clone is one base off. Based on the germline V gene, the CDR1 and CDR2 sequences are SGHDT and YYEEEE. Unmatched junction bases come to 4, with V trimmed by 3 bases and J by 3 bases. From its cysteine to its phenylalanine, the CDR3 spans 16 amino acids. Only the CDR3 part of the read is kept: 48 bases, read in frame from the first base. The record originates from a study of shared T cell receptors in the human thymus (dated by TCRdb to the early 2020s). In the study overall: The study investigated the way shared, self-reactive T-cell receptor alpha chains are produced in the human thymus.

The library was built by means of the immunoSEQ multiplex PCR assay. Not all clones reach the TCRdb copy of this immuneACCESS table, which keeps in-frame sequences only. Checked studies attribute under half of the gap to unresolved V genes and leave the rest unexplained. The sample table shows roughly 560,000 clones, and approximately 80% are seen once. The ten biggest clones cover more than 0.01% of the sample. The same specimen was also included in a second study, on human thymus T cells. As the second publication notes: In Finland, the donors were immunologically healthy infants who were having open corrective cardiac surgery for congenital heart defects. Thymus tissue was obtained as surgical resects removed during corrective cardiac surgery. Usage of V and J gene segments appeared to be biased in both the thymic and the peripheral blood repertoires. The related research reported highly overlapping thymic TCR repertoires among unrelated individuals. The study described the TCR alpha and beta repertoires in under ten infant thymus samples and a few matching peripheral blood samples. The infant donors were about 6 to 244 days old, and the cohort included a handful of males and two females. Thymocytes were released mechanically from tissue and stored at -70 °C as pellets of roughly 9-31 million cells. Genomic DNA was extracted from frozen cell pellets with a QIAsymphony instrument. TCRB and TCRAD loci were amplified from a standardized quantity of quality-controlled genomic DNA using the immunoSEQ multiplex PCR assay. The amplicons spanned the V(D)J region and were long enough to cover the CDR3 and allow V and J genes to be identified. The amplicons were sequenced on an Illumina platform via the commercial immunoSEQ service. Primer bias and sequencing errors were corrected as previously described, and TCRAD and TCRB were defined on the basis of the IMGT database. Analysis of the repertoires was done with immunoSEQ Analyzer 3.0 and VDJTools and included basic statistics, V/J segment usage, diversity estimates, rarefaction and pairwise overlap. Diversity was estimated with Chao1, ChaoE, Efron-Thisted, Shannon and inverse Simpson indices, and also on datasets down-sampled to the smallest sample. For repertoire overlap, CDR3 nucleotide sequence, V gene and J gene had to match strictly, and clustering was done by Jaccard-based multidimensional scaling. Thymus samples yielded on average approximately 840,000 unique TCRB clonotypes, compared with around 79,000 from blood samples.

The rearranged segments are TRBV5-6 and TRBJ2-1, with 12 bases matching TRBD2. The sequence was collected from a boy under three years old with a congenital heart defect. Donor details come from another sample of the same person, matched by shared clones. Material: thymocytes. CDR3 loop: CASSSWTSGDYNEQFF. The DNA reads TGTGCCAGCAGCTCGTGGACTAGCGGGGACTACAATGAGCAGTTCTTC. Extended through the reference TRBV5-6 and TRBJ2-1 proteins, this CDR3 yields the full variable domain: DAGVTQSPTHLIKTRGQQVTLRCSPKSGHDTVSWYQQALGQGPQFIFQYYEEEERQRGNFPDRFSGHQFPNYSSELNVNALLLGDSALYLCASSSWTSGDYNEQFFGPGTRLTVL.